Shown below are 6 T cell receptor beta chains from a single sample sequenced in a study of blood T cell repertoires in COVID-19 (dated by TCRdb to the early 2020s). The receptor library was made with the immunoSEQ multiplex PCR assay. As stored in TCRdb, this immuneACCESS dataset retains in-frame rearrangements with V and J assigned. A fraction of the clones does not appear; measured against another copy, unresolved V genes explain less than half of the discrepancy, and the remainder lacks a known reason. The sample contains some 130,000 clones, roughly 90% of them found a single time. The ten largest make up 4.6% of the sample. The specimen sequenced was peripheral blood. The receptor source for this set is a man between 60 and 75 years old with COVID-19, enrolled during active disease.

The chain joins TRBV21-1 to TRBJ2-5; the DNA was not used to check the table's D call, TRBD1. TRBV21-1 constitutes a pseudogene. The CDR3 runs to 13 residues. The CDR3 DNA sequence: TGTGCCAGCAGCAAGCAGGGGGAAGAGACCCAGTACTTC. It yields the protein CASSKQGEETQYF.

The rearrangement links TRBV5-1 to TRBJ2-1; possibly TRBD2 for D (6 bases). The CDR3 has 16 residues. V was trimmed by 2 bases and J by 5 bases, leaving 17 bases between them. Germline-derived CDR1 and CDR2 are SGHRS and YFSETQ. In DNA, the CDR3 is TGCGCCAGCAGCTTTTCGGGCCCGGCGGGGCACAATGAGCAGTTCTTC. This gives the protein CASSFSGPAGHNEQFF.

The rearrangement links TRBV11-3 to TRBJ2-2; no firm D call. This CDR3 spans 16 amino acids. The V end lost 5 bases, the J end lost 0 bases, and 13 bases lay between the germline ends. CDR1 SGHNT and CDR2 YENEEA come from the germline V gene. CDR3 sequence (DNA): TGTGCCAGCAGCCCCTATACGGCGGCGAACACCGGGGAGCTGTTTTTT. Translating gives CASSPYTAANTGELFF.

V and J are TRBV5-1 and TRBJ2-3, with a possible D match to TRBD2 (6 bases). V was pared by 3 bases and J by 3 bases, with 23 bases between. The germline V gene encodes CDR1 SGHRS and CDR2 YFSETQ. This CDR3 comprises 18 residues. The CDR3 nucleotides read TGCGCCAGCAGCTACAACACAGCAGCGGGCTCAGGGACAGATACGCAGTATTTT. Translating gives CASSYNTAAGSGTDTQYF.

This clone appeared a single time. This chain connects TRBV6-5 to TRBJ2-7; 11 bases fit TRBD2. This CDR3 is 15 amino acids long. V lost 5 bases, J lost 3 bases, and 6 bases stayed unmatched. Germline V gene lookup returns CDR1 MNHEY and CDR2 SVGAGI. CDR3 coding DNA: TGTGCCAGCAGTCAACCGGGACTAGCGGACTACGAGCAGTACTTC. Its protein product is CASSQPGLADYEQYF.

The count of this clone is one. The CDR3 DNA is TGTGCCAGCAGTCCACCGACAGTTCGCAATCAGCCCCAGCATTTT. Its protein product is CASSPPTVRNQPQHF. The rearrangement uses TRBV6-5 and TRBJ1-5; D may be TRBD1 (5 bases). CDR3 size: 15 residues. Germline V CDR1 and CDR2: MNHEY, SVGAGI. Trimming shortened V by 5 bases and J by 2 bases, and 13 bases separated the two germline ends.